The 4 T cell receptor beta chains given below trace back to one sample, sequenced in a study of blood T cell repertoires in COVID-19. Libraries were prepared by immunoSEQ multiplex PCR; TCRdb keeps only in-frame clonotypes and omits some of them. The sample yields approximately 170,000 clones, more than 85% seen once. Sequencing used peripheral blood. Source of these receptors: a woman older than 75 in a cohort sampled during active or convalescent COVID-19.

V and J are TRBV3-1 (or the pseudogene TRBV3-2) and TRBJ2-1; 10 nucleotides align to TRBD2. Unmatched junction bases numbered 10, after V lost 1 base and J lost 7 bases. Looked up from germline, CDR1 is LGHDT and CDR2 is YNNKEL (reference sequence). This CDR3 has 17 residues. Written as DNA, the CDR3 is TGTGCCAGCAGCCAAGGGTATAGGCTAGCGGGGGAGAATGAGCAGTTCTTC. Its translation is CASSQGYRLAGENEQFF.

The CDR3 sequence: CASSNPLRRRQGEVEQYF. CDR3 nucleotides: TGTGCCAGCAGCAATCCCCTCCGGCGGAGACAGGGGGAGGTCGAGCAGTACTTC. The chain uses TRBV7-8 and TRBJ2-7; 9 bases map to TRBD1. J lost 6 bases, V lost 5 bases, and 20 bases had no gene match. The CDR3 spans 18 residues. Germline V gives CDR1 SGHVS, CDR2 FQNEAQ.

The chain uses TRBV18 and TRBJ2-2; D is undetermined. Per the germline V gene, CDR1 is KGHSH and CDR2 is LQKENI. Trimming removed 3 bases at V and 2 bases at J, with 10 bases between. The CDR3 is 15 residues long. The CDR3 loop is CASSPGQYNTGELFF. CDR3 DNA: TGTGCCAGCTCACCTGGGCAGTATAACACCGGGGAGCTGTTTTTT.

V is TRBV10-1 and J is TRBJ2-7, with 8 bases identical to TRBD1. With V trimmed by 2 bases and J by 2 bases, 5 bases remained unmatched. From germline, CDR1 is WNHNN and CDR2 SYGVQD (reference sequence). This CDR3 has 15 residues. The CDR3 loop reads CASSETDRDPYEQYV. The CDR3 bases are TGCGCCAGCAGTGAGACGGACAGGGACCCCTACGAGCAGTACGTC.